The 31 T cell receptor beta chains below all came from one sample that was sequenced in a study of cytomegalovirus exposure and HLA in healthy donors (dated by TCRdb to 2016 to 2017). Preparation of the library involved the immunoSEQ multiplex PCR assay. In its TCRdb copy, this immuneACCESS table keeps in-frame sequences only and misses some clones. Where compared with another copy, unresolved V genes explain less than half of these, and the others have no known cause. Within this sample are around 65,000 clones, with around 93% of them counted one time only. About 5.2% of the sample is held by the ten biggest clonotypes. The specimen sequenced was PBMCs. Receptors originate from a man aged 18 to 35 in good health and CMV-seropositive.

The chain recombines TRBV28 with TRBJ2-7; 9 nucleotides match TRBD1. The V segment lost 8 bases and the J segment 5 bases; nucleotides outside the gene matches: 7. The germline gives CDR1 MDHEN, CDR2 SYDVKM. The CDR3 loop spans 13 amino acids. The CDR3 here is CASSQGAENEQYF. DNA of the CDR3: TGTGCCAGCTCACAGGGGGCGGAAAACGAGCAGTACTTC. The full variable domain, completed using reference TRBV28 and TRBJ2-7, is DVKVTQSSRYLVKRTGEKVFLECVQDMDHENMFWYRQDPGLGLRLIYFSYDVKMKEKGDIPEGYSVSREKKERFSLILESASTNQTSMYLCASSQGAENEQYFGPGTRLTVT.

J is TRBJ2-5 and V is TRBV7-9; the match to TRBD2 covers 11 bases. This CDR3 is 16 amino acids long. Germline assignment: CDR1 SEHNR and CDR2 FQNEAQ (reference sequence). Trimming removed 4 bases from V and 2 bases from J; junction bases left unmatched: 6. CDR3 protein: CASSSKTSGKQETQYF. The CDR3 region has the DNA TGTGCCAGCAGCTCCAAGACTAGCGGGAAACAAGAGACCCAGTACTTC.

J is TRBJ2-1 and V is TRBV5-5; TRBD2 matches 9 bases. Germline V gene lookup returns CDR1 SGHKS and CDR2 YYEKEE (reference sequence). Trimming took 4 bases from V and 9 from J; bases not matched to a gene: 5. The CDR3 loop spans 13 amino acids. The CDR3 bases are TGTGCCAGCAGCATAAGCGGGAGGATTGAGCAGTTCTTC. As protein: CASSISGRIEQFF.

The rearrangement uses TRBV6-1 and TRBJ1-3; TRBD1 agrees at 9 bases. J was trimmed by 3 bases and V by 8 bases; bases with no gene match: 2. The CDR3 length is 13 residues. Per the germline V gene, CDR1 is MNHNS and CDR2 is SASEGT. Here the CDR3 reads CASRQGGGNTIYF. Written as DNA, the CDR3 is TGTGCCAGCCGACAGGGGGGTGGAAACACCATATATTTT.

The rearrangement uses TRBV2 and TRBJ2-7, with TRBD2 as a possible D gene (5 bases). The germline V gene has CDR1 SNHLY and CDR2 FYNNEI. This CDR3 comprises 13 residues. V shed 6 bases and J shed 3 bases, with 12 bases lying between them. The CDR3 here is CASRDGLFYEQYF. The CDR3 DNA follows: TGTGCCAGCAGGGACGGACTGTTCTACGAGCAGTACTTC.

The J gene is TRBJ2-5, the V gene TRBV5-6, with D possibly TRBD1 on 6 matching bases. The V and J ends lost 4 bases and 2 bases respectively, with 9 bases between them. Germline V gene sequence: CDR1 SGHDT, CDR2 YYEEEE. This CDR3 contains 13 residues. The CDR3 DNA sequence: TGTGCCAGCAGCCTGGACAGTCAAGAGACCCAGTACTTC. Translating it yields CASSLDSQETQYF.

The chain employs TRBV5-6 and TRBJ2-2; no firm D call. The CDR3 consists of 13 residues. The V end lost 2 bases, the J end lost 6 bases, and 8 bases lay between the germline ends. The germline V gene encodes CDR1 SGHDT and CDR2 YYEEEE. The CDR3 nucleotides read TGTGCCAGCAGCTTTACCCGGGCCGGGGAGCTGTTTTTT. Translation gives CASSFTRAGELFF.

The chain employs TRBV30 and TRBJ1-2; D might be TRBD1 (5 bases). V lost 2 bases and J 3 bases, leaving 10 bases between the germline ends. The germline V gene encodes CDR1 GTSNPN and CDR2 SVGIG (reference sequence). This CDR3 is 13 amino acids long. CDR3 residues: CAWSSQGYYGYTF. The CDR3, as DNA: TGTGCCTGGAGTAGTCAGGGCTACTATGGCTACACCTTC.

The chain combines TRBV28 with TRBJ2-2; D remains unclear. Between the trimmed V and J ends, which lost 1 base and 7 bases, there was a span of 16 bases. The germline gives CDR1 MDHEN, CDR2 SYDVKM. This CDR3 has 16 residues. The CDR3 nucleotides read TGTGCCAGCAGTTTATATCTACCATATAAAATCGGGGAGCTGTTTTTT. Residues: CASSLYLPYKIGELFF.

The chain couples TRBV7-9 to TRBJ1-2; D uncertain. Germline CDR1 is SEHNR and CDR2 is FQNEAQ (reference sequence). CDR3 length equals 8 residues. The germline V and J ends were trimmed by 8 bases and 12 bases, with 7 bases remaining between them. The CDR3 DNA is TGTGCCAGCCCGAAGCACACCTTC. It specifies CASPKHTF.

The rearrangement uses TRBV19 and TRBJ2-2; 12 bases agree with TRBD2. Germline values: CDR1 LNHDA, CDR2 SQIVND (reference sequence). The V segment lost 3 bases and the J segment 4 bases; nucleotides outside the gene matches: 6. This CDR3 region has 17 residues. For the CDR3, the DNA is TGTGCCAGTAGTATCCTAGCGGGAGGGCCGTCCACCGGGGAGCTGTTTTTT. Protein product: CASSILAGGPSTGELFF.

The CDR3 sequence: CATSGFPRGNGETQYF. In DNA, the CDR3 is TGTGCCACCAGCGGATTCCCCAGGGGGAATGGGGAGACCCAGTACTTC. The chain has TRBV15 and TRBJ2-5; TRBD1 matches 7 bases. The CDR3 spans 16 residues. The germline CDR1 and CDR2 sequences are LNHNV and YYDKDF (reference sequence). J was trimmed by 5 bases and V by 5 bases; bases with no gene match: 14.

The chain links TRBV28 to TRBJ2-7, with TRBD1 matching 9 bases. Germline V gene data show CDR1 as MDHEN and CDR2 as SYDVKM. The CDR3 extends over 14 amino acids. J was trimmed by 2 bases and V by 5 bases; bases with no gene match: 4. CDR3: CASSVYRGPYEQYF. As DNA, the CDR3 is TGTGCCAGCAGTGTCTACAGGGGGCCCTACGAGCAGTACTTC.

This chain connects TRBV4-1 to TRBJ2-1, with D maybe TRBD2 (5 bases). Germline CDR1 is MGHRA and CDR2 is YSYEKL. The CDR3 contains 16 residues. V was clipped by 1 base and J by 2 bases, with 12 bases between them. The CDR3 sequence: CASSQGPLAAYNEQFF. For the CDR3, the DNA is TGCGCCAGCAGCCAAGGTCCTCTAGCCGCCTACAATGAGCAGTTCTTC.

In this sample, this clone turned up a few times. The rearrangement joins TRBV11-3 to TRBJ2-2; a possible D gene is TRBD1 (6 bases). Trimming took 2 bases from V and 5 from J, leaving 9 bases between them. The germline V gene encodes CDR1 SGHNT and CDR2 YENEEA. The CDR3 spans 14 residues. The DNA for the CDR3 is TGTGCCAGCAGCTTACAAGGGGGAACCGGGGAGCTGTTTTTT. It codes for CASSLQGGTGELFF. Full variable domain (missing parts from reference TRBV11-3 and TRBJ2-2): EAGVVQSPRYKIIEKKQPVAFWCNPISGHNTLYWYLQNLGQGPELLIRYENEEAVDDSQLPKDRFSAERLKGVDSTLKIQPAELGDSAVYLCASSLQGGTGELFFGEGSRLTVL.

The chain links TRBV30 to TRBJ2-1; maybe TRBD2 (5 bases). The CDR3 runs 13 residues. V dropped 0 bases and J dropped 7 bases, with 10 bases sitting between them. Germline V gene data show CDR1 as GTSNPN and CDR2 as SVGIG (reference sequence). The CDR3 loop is CAWSVLEGNEQFF. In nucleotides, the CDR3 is TGTGCCTGGAGTGTACTTGAGGGAAATGAGCAGTTCTTC. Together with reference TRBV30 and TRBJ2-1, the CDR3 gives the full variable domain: SQTIHQWPATLVQPVGSPLSLECTVEGTSNPNLYWYRQAAGRGLQLLFYSVGIGQISSEVPQNLSASRPQDRQFILSSKKLLLSDSGFYLCAWSVLEGNEQFFGPGTRLTVL.

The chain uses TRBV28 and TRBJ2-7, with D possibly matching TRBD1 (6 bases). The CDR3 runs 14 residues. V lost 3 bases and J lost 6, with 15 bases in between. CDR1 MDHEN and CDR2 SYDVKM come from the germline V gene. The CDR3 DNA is TGTGCCAGCAGTTTTACAGGGATCTCTAGCGAGCAGTACTTC. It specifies CASSFTGISSEQYF. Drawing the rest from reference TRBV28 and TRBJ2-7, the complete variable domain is DVKVTQSSRYLVKRTGEKVFLECVQDMDHENMFWYRQDPGLGLRLIYFSYDVKMKEKGDIPEGYSVSREKKERFSLILESASTNQTSMYLCASSFTGISSEQYFGPGTRLTVT.

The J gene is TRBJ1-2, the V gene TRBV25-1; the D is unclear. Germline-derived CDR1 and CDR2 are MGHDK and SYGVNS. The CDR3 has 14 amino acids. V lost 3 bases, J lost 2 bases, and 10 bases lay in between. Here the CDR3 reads CASSEAAVNYGYTF. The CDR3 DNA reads TGTGCCAGCAGTGAGGCGGCAGTAAACTATGGCTACACCTTC.

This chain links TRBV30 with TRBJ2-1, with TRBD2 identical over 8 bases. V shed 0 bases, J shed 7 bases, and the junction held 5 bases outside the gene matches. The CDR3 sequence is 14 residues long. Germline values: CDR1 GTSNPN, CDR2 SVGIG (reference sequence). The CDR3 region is CAWSVGGERNEQFF. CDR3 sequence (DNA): TGTGCCTGGAGTGTCGGGGGGGAGCGGAATGAGCAGTTCTTC.

This CDR3 is CASSLGTTGGYQPQHF. The CDR3 DNA follows: TGTGCCAGCAGTTTAGGCACGACAGGGGGTTATCAGCCCCAGCATTTT. The chain links TRBV28 to TRBJ1-5; the match to TRBD1 covers 9 bases. V trimming: 2 bases; J trimming: 5 bases; junction bases outside the gene matches: 7. The CDR3 is made up of 16 amino acids. Germline V lookup: CDR1 MDHEN, CDR2 SYDVKM.

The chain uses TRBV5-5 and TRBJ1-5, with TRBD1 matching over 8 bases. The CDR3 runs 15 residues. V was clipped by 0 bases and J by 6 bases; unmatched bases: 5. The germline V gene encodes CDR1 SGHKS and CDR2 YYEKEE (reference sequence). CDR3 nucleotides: TGTGCCAGCAGCTTGGGGACAGGGTTCGGTCAGCCCCAGCATTTT. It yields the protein CASSLGTGFGQPQHF.

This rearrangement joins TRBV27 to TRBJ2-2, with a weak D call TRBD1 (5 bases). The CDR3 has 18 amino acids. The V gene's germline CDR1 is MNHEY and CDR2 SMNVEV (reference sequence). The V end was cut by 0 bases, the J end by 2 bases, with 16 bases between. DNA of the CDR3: TGTGCCAGCAGTTTATCGGCAGGGTCCCTACGAAACACCGGGGAGCTGTTTTTT. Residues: CASSLSAGSLRNTGELFF.

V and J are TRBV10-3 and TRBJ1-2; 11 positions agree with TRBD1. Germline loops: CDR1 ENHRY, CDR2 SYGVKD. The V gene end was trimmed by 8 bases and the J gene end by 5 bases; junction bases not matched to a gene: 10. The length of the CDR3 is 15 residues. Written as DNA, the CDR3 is TGTGCCATCCAACTACGCGGACAGGGGGCGTATGGCTACACCTTC. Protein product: CAIQLRGQGAYGYTF.

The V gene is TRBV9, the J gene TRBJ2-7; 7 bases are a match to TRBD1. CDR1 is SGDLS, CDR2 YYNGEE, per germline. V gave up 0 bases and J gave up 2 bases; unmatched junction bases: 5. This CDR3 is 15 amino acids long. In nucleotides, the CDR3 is TGTGCCAGCAGCGTAGAAGGGACAGCCACCTACGAGCAGTACTTC. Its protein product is CASSVEGTATYEQYF.

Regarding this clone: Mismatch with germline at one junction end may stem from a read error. DNA of the CDR3: TGTGCTAGCAGCAGCGGACTGGCCTACGAGCAGTACTTC. The encoded protein is CASSSGLAYEQYF. The rearrangement joins TRBV7-7 to TRBJ2-7; D is possibly TRBD2 (5 bases). Per the germline V gene, CDR1 is SSHAT and CDR2 is FNYEAQ (reference sequence). This CDR3 has 13 amino acids.

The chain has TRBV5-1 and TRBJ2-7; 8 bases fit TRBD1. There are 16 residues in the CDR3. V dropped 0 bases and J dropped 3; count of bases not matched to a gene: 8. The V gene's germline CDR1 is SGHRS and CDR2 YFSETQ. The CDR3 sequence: CASSLAPGTGSYEQYF. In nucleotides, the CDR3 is TGCGCCAGCAGCTTGGCCCCCGGGACAGGAAGCTACGAGCAGTACTTC.

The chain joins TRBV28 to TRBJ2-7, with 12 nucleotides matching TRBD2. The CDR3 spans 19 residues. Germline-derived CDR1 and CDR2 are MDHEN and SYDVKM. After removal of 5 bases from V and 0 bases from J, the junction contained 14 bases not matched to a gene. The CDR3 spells CASSPPTLAGGPGSYEQYF. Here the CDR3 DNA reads TGTGCCAGCAGTCCCCCCACCCTAGCGGGAGGGCCGGGCTCCTACGAGCAGTACTTC.

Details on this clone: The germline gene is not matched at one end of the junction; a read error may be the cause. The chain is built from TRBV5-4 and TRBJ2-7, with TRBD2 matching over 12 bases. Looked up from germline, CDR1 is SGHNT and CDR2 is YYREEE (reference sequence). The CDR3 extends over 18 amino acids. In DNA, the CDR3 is TGTGCCAGCAGAGTTTTTCTAGCGGGAGGGCCTGGATCCTACGAGCAGTGCTTC. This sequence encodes CASRVFLAGGPGSYEQCF.

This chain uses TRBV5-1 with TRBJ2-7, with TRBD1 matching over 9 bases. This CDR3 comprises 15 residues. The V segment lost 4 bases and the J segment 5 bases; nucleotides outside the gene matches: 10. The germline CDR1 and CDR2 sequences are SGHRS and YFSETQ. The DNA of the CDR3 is TGCGCCAGCAGCAGCCTGGGGGGACAGGGCCACGAGCAGTACTTC. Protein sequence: CASSSLGGQGHEQYF.

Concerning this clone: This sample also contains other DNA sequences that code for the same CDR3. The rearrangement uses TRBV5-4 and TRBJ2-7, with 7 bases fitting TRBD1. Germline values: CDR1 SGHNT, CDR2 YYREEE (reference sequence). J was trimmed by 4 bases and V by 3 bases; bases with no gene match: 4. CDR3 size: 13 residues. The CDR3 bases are TGTGCCAGCAGCTCCGGGACAGAATACGAGCAGTACTTC. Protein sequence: CASSSGTEYEQYF.

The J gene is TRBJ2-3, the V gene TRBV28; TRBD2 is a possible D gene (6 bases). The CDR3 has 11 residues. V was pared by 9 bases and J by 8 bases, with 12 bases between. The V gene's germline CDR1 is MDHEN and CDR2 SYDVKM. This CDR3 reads CASRGSGTQYF. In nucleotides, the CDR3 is TGTGCCAGTCGGGGGTCCGGTACGCAGTATTTT.